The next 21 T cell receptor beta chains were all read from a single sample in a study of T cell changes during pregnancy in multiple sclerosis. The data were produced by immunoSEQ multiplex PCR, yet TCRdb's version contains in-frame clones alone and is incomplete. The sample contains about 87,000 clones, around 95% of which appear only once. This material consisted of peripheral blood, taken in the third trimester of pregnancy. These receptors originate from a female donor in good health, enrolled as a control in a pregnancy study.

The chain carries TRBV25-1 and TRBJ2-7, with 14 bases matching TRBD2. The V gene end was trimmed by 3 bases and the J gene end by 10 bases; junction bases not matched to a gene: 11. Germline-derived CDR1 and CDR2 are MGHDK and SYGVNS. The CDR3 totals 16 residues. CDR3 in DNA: TGTGCCAGCAGTGATTTAGGGACTAGCGGGAGTCGAGGACAGTACTTC. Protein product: CASSDLGTSGSRGQYF.

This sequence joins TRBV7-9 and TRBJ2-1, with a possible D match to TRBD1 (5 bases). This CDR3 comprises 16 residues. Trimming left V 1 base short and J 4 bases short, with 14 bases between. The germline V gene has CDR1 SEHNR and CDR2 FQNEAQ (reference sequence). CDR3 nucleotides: TGTGCCAGCAGCTTAGAACGAACAGGCCCTTACAATGAGCAGTTCTTC. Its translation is CASSLERTGPYNEQFF. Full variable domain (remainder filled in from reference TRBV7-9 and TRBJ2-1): DTGVSQNPRHKITKRGQNVTFRCDPISEHNRLYWYRQTLGQGPEFLTYFQNEAQLEKSRLLSDRFSAERPKGSFSTLEIQRTEQGDSAMYLCASSLERTGPYNEQFFGPGTRLTVL.

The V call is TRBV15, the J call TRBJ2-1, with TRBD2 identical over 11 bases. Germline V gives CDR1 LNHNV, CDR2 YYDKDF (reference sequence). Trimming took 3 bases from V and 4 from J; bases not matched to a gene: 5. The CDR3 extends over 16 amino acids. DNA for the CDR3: TGTGCCACCAGCAGCCCGACTAGCGGGGCTTACAATGAGCAGTTCTTC. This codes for CATSSPTSGAYNEQFF. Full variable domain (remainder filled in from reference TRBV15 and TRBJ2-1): DAMVIQNPRYQVTQFGKPVTLSCSQTLNHNVMYWYQQKSSQAPKLLFHYYDKDFNNEADTPDNFQSRRPNTSFCFLDIRSPGLGDTAMYLCATSSPTSGAYNEQFFGPGTRLTVL.

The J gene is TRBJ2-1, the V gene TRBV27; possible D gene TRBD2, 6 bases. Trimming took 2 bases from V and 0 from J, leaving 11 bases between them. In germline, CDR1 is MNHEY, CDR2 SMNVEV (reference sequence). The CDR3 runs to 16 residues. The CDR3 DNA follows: TGTGCCAGCAGTTTAAGGCACGGGAGCTCCTACAATGAGCAGTTCTTC. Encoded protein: CASSLRHGSSYNEQFF.

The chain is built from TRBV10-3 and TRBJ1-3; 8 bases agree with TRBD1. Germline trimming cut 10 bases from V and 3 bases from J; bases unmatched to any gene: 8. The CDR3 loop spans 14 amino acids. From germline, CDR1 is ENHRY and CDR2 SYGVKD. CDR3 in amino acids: CANTPGGRGNTIYF. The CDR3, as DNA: TGTGCCAACACGCCAGGGGGCCGTGGAAACACCATATATTTT.

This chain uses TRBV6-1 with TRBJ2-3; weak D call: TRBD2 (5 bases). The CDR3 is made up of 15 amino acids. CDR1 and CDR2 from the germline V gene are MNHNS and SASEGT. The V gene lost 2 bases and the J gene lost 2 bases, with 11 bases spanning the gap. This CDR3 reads CASSEMRAFTDTQYF. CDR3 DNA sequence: TGTGCCAGCAGTGAAATGAGGGCCTTCACAGATACGCAGTATTTT.

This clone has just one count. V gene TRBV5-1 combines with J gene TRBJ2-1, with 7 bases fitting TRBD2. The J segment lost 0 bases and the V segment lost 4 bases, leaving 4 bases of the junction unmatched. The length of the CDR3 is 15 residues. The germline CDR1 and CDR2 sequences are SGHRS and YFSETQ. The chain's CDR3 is CASSLRTSSYNEQFF. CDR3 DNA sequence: TGCGCCAGCAGCCTAAGGACTAGCTCCTACAATGAGCAGTTCTTC. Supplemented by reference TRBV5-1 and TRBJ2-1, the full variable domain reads KAGVTQTPRYLIKTRGQQVTLSCSPISGHRSVSWYQQTPGQGLQFLFEYFSETQRNKGNFPGRFSGRQFSNSRSEMNVSTLELGDSALYLCASSLRTSSYNEQFFGPGTRLTVL.

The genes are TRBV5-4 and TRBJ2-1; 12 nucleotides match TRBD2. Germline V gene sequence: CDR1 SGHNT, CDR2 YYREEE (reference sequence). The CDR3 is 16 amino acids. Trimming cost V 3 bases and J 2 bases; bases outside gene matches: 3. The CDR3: CASSSRTSGAYNEQFF. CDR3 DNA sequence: TGTGCCAGCAGCTCGAGGACTAGCGGGGCCTACAATGAGCAGTTCTTC. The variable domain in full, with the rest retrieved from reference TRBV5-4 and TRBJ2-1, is ETGVTQSPTHLIKTRGQQVTLRCSSQSGHNTVSWYQQALGQGPQFIFQYYREEENGRGNFPPRFSGLQFPNYSSELNVNALELDDSALYLCASSSRTSGAYNEQFFGPGTRLTVL.

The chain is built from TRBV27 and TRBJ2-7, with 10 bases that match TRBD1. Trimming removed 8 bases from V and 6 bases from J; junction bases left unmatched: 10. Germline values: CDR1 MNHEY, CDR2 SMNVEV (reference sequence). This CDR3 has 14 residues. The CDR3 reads CASSILGTGVEQYF. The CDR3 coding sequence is TGTGCCAGCTCAATACTTGGGACAGGGGTCGAGCAGTACTTC.

The CDR3 region has the DNA TGTGCCAGCAGCGAGACAGGGTTCGACGAGCAGTACTTC. Translation: CASSETGFDEQYF. The rearrangement links TRBV2 to TRBJ2-7; TRBD1 aligns across 7 bases. V was pared by 6 bases and J by 5 bases, with 7 bases of the junction left unmatched. Germline V CDR1 and CDR2: SNHLY, FYNNEI. The CDR3 runs to 13 residues. The variable domain in full, with the rest retrieved from reference TRBV2 and TRBJ2-7, is EPEVTQTPSHQVTQMGQEVILRCVPISNHLYFYWYRQILGQKVEFLVSFYNNEISEKSEIFDDQFSVERPDGSNFTLKIRSTKLEDSAMYFCASSETGFDEQYFGPGTRLTVT.

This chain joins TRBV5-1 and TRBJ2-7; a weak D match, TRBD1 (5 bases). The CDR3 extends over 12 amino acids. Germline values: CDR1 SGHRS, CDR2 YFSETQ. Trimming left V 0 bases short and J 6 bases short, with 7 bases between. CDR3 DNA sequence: TGCGCCAGCAGCTTGGACCAGGGCGAGCAGTACTTC. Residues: CASSLDQGEQYF.

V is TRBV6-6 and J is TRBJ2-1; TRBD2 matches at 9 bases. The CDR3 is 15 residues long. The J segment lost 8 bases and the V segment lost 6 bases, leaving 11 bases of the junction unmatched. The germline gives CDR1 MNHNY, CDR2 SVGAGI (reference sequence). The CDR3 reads CASRQVAGEGYEQFF. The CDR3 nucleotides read TGTGCCAGCAGGCAAGTAGCGGGAGAAGGGTATGAGCAGTTCTTC.

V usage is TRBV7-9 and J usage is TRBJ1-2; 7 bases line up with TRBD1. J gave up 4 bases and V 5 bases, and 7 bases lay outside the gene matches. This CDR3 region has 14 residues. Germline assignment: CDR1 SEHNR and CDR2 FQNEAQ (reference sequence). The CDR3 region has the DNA TGTGCCAGCAGCCCCCAGGGGGTTAGCTATGGCTACACCTTC. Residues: CASSPQGVSYGYTF.

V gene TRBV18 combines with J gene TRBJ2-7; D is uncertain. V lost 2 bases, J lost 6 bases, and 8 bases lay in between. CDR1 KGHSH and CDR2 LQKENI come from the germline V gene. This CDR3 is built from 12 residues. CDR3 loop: CASSPEYGEQYF. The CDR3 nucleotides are TGTGCCAGCTCACCAGAGTACGGCGAGCAGTACTTC.

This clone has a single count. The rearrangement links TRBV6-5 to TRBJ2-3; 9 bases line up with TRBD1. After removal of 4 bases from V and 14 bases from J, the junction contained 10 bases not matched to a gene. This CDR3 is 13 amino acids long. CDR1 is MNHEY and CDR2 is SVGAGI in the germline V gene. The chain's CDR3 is CASSSGTGSLGYF. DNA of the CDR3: TGTGCCAGCAGTTCCGGGACAGGGTCCCTCGGGTATTTT.

The chain's CDR3 is CASSEVRPGSSYNEQFF. Written as DNA, the CDR3 is TGTGCCAGCAGTGAAGTACGACCGGGAAGCTCCTACAATGAGCAGTTCTTC. The chain carries TRBV2 and TRBJ2-1, with TRBD2 as a possible D gene (5 bases). The CDR3 has 17 amino acids. Germline V CDR1 and CDR2: SNHLY, FYNNEI. V dropped 1 base and J dropped 0 bases, with 13 bases sitting between them.

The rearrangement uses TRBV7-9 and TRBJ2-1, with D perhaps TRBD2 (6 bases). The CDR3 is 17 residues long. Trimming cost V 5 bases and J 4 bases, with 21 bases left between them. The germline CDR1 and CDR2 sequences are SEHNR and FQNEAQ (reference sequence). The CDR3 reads CASSPRRGAGTYNEQFF. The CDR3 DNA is TGTGCCAGCAGCCCCCGCCGAGGAGCGGGTACTTACAATGAGCAGTTCTTC.

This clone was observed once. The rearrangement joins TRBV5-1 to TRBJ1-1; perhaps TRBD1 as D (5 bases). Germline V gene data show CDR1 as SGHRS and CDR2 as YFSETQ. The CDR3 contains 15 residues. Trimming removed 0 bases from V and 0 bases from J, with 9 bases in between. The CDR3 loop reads CASSLVQGMNTEAFF. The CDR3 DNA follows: TGCGCCAGCAGCTTGGTTCAGGGCATGAACACTGAAGCTTTCTTT.

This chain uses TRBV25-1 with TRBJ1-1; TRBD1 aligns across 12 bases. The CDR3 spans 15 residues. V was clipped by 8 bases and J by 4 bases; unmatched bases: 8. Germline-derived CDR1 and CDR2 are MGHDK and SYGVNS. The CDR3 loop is CASLGTGGVGTEAFF. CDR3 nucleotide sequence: TGTGCCAGCTTAGGGACAGGGGGCGTAGGCACTGAAGCTTTCTTT.

CDR3 bases: TGCGCCAGCAGCCAAGTCCCAGGCACAGATACGCAGTATTTT. Translation: CASSQVPGTDTQYF. The rearrangement uses TRBV4-1 and TRBJ2-3, with D hard to call. Germline V gene sequence: CDR1 MGHRA, CDR2 YSYEKL. CDR3 length equals 14 residues. The germline V and J ends were trimmed by 1 base and 1 base, with 6 bases remaining between them.

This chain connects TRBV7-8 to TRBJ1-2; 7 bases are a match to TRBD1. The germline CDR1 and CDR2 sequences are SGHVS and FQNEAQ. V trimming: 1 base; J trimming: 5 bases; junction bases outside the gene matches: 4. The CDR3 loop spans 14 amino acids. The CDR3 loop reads CASSLEGTVYGYTF. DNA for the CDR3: TGTGCCAGCAGCTTAGAGGGGACAGTTTATGGCTACACCTTC.